This TCR beta chain was sequenced for a study of blood T cell repertoires in COVID-19. The overall study: PBMCs, B-cell-depleted T cells, or T cells were the source of the cDNA or gDNA that made up the material.

Some clones are missing from TCRdb's copy, which holds only in-frame ones; the method was immunoSEQ multiplex PCR. The sample comprises approximately 490,000 clones, 88% of which are singletons, and 8% to 9.5% rests with the top ten. V was trimmed by 6 bases and J by 7 bases, leaving 12 bases between them. Germline values: CDR1 KGHSH, CDR2 LQKENI. CDR3 size: 12 residues. The origin of this receptor is a woman in her sixties or seventies who had recovered from COVID-19. V and J are TRBV18 and TRBJ1-2; D possibly corresponds to TRBD1 (5 bases). The sample taken for sequencing was PBMCs or T cells enriched from blood (not recorded which). CDR3 loop: CASSPGDSGYTF. The CDR3 DNA follows: TGTGCCAGCTCCCCGGGGGACTCTGGCTACACCTTC.